The clone carrying this T cell receptor beta chain was observed a handful of times. The antigen remains undetermined. This specimen comes from a study of T cell repertoires in cytomegalovirus infection. Study summary: In public TCR beta signatures, there were indications of both CMV infection and matching HLA type.

Trimming shortened V by 3 bases and J by 0 bases, and 8 bases separated the two germline ends. The CDR3 totals 14 residues. Looked up from germline, CDR1 is SNHLY and CDR2 is FYNNEI. Findings of the study overall: There were HLA-C-restricted CMV-specific TCR beta clonotypes dominating the ex vivo response.

Via MiXCR, TCRdb re-called the reads, giving one row per CDR3 protein. This table has about 740,000 distinct CDR3 sequences, 35% to 40% appearing once. This TCR was sampled from a human donor in good health (CMV status not recorded). Some clones in this sample may be carry-over from other donors' samples. The source material was PBMCs. The chain recombines TRBV2 with TRBJ1-1; no clear D gene. CDR3 DNA sequence: TGTGCCAGCAGTGACAGGTCATTGAACACTGAAGCTTTCTTT. Translated, it gives CASSDRSLNTEAFF. Full variable domain (outside the CDR3, taken from reference TRBV2 and TRBJ1-1): EPEVTQTPSHQVTQMGQEVILRCVPISNHLYFYWYRQILGQKVEFLVSFYNNEISEKSEIFDDQFSVERPDGSNFTLKIRSTKLEDSAMYFCASSDRSLNTEAFFGQGTRLTVV.